This record covers a single T cell receptor (beta chain). These data originate in a study of T cells in localized non-small cell lung cancer. Produced via immunoSEQ multiplex PCR; TCRdb's table is partial and in-frame only. This table holds around 94,000 clones, roughly 90% found once. The CDR3 is made up of 14 amino acids. V was clipped by 1 base and J by 3 bases, with 10 bases between them. Germline V CDR1 and CDR2: SGHNT, YENEEA. This rearrangement joins TRBV11-3 to TRBJ2-7; maybe TRBD1 (5 bases). This TCR was recovered from a man between 40 and 70 years old with stage I squamous cell lung carcinoma. Material: peripheral blood, obtained before any cancer treatment. The CDR3 reads CASSLAGQYYEQYF. The CDR3 DNA reads TGTGCCAGCAGCTTAGCTGGACAATACTACGAGCAGTACTTC. Drawing the rest from reference TRBV11-3 and TRBJ2-7, the complete variable domain is EAGVVQSPRYKIIEKKQPVAFWCNPISGHNTLYWYLQNLGQGPELLIRYENEEAVDDSQLPKDRFSAERLKGVDSTLKIQPAELGDSAVYLCASSLAGQYYEQYFGPGTRLTVT.